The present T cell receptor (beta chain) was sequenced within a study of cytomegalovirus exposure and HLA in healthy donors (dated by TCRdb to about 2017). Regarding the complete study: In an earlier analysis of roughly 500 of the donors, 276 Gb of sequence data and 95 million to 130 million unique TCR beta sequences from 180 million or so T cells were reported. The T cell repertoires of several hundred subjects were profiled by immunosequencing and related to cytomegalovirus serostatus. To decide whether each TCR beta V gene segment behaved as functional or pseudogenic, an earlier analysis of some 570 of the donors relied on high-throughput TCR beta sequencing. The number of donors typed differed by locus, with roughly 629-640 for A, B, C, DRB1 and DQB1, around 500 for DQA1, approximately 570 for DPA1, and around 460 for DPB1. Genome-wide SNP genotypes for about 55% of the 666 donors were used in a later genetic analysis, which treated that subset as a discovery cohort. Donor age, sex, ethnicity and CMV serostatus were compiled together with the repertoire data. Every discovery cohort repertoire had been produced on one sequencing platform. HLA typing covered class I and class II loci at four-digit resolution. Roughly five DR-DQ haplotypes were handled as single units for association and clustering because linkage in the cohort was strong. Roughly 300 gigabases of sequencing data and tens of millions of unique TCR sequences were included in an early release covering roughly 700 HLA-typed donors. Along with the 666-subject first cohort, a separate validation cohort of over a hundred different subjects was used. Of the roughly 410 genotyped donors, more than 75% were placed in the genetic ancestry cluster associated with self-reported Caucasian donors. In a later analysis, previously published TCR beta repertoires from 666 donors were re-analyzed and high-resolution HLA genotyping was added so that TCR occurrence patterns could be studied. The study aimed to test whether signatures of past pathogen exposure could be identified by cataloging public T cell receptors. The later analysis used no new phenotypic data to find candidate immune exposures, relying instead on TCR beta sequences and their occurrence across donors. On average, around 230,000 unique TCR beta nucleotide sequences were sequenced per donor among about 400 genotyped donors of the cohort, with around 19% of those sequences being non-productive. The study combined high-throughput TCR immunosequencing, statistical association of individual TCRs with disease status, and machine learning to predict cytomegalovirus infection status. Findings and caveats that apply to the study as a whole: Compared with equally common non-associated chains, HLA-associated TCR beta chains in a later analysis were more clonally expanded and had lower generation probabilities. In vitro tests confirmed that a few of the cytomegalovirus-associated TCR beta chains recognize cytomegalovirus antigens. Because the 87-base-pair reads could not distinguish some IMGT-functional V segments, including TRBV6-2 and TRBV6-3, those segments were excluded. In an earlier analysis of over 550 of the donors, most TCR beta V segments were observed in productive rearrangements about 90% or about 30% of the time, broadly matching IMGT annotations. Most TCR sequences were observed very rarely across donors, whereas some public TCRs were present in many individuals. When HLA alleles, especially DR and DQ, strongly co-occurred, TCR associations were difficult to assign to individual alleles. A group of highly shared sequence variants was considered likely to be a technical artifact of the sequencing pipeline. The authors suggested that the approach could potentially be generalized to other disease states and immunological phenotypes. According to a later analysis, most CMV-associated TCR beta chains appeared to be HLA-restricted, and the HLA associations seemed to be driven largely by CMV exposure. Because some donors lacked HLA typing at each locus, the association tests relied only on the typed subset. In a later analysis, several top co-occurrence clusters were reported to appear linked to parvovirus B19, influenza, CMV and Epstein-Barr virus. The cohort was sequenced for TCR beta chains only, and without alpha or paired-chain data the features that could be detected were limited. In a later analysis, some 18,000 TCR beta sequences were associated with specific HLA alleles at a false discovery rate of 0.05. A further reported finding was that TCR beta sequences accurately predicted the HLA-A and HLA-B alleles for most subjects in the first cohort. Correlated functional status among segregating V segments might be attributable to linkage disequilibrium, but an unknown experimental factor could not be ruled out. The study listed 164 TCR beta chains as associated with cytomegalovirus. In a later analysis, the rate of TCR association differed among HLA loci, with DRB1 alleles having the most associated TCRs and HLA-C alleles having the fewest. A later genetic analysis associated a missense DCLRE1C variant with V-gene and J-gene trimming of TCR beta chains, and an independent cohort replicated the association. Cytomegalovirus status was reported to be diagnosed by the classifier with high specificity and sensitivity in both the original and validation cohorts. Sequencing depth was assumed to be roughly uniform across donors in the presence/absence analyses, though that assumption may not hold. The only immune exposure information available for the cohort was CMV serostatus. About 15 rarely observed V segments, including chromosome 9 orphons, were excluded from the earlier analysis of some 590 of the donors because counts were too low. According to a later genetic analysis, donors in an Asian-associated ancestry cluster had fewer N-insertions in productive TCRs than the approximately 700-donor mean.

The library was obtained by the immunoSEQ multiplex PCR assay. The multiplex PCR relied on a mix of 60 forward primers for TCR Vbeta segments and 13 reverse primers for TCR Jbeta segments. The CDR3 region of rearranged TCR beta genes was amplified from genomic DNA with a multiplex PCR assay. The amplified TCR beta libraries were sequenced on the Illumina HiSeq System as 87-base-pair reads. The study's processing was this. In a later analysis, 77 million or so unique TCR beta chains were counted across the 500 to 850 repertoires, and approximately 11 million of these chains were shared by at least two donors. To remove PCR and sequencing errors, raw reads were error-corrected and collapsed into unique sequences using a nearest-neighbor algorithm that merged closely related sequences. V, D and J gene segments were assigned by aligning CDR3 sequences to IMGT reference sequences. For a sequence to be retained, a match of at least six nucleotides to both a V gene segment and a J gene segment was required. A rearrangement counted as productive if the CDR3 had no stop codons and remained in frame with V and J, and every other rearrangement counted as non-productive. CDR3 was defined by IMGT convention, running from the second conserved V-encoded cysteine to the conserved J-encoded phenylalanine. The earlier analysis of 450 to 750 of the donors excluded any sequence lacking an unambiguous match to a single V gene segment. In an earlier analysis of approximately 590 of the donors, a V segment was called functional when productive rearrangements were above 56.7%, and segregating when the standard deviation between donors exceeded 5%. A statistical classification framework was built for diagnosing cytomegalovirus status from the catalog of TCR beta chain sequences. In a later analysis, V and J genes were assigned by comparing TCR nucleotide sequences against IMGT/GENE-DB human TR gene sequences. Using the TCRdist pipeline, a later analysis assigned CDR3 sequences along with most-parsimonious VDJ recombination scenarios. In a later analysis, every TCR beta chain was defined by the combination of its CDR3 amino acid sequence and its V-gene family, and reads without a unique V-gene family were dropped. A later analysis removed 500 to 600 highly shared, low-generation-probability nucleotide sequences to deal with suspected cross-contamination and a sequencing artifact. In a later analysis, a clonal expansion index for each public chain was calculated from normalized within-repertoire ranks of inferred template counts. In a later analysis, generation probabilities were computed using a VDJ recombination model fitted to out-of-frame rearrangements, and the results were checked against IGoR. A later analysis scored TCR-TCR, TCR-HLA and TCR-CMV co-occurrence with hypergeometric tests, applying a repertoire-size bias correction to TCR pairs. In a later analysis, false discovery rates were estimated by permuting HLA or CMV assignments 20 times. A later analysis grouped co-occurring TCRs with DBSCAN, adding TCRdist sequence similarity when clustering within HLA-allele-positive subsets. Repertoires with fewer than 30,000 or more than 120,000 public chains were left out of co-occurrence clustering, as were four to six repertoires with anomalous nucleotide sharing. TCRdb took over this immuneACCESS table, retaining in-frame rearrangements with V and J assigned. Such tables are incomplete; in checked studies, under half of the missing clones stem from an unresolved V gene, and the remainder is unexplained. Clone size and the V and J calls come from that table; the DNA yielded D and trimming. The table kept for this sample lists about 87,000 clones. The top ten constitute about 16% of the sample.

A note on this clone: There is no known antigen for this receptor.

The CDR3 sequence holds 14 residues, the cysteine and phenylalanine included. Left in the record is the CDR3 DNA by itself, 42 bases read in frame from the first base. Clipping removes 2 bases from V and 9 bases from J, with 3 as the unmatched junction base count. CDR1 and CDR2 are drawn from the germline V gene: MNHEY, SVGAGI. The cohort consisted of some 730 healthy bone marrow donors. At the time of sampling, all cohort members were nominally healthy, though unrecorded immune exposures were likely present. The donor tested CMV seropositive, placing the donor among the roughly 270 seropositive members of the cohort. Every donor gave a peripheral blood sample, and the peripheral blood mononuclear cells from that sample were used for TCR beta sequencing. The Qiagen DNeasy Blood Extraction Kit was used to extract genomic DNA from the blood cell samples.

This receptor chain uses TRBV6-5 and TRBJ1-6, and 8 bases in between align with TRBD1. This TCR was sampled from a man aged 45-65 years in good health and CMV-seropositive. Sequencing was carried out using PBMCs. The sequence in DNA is TGTGCCAGCAGTTACGGGACAGGAGTTTCACCCCTCCACTTT. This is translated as CASSYGTGVSPLHF.